This T cell receptor (beta chain) was sequenced during a study of blood T cell repertoires in COVID-19. The V gene lost 3 bases and the J gene lost 5 bases, with 15 bases spanning the gap. Germline V gene lookup returns CDR1 SGHNT and CDR2 YYREEE (reference sequence). CDR3 length: 15 residues. TCRdb keeps only in-frame clones here, not all; method: immunoSEQ multiplex PCR. The sample shows 150,000 to 200,000 clones, 80% of them seen only once. This chain joins TRBV5-4 and TRBJ1-5; possible D gene TRBD1, 6 bases. The sample was PBMCs or T cells enriched from blood (not recorded which). The origin of this receptor is a man aged 35 to 55 who had recovered from COVID-19. DNA of the CDR3: TGTGCCAGCAGCTCCGACAGGAGTTCGGATCAGCCCCAGCATTTT. Its protein product is CASSSDRSSDQPQHF. Using reference TRBV5-4 and TRBJ1-5 for the parts outside the CDR3, the full variable domain is ETGVTQSPTHLIKTRGQQVTLRCSSQSGHNTVSWYQQALGQGPQFIFQYYREEENGRGNFPPRFSGLQFPNYSSELNVNALELDDSALYLCASSSDRSSDQPQHFGDGTRLSIL.